These T cell receptor beta chains were read from a single sample in a study of blood T cell repertoires in COVID-19. Using immunoSEQ multiplex PCR, the repertoire was profiled, and TCRdb retains in-frame clones only, with some absent. This table has about 33,000 clones, approximately 85% appearing once. Sequencing was done on a sample of peripheral blood. Receptors were obtained from a man aged 55 to 70 with active COVID-19. Both conserved end residues are part of each CDR3. The D gene is left open where the match is weak. The size entry is marked missing in some rows and otherwise reads once, few, many or a size class.

j_call | clone_size | v_call | d_call | cdr3_nt | cdr3_aa
TRBJ2-7 | - | TRBV28 | - | TGTGCCACTTCCTCAGGCTTCTACGAGCAGTACTTC | CATSSGFYEQYF
TRBJ2-3 | few | TRBV7-9 | - | TGTGCCAGCAGCTTAGCGGCACAGGGCCTAGATACGCAGTATTTT | CASSLAAQGLDTQYF
TRBJ1-2 | - | TRBV7-3 | TRBD1 | TGTGCCAGCAGCCGGACAGGGGGGTCTAACTATGGCTACACCTTC | CASSRTGGSNYGYTF
TRBJ2-7 | - | TRBV7-2 | - | TGTGCCAGCAGCTTAGATCGGTGGGCGTACGAGCAGTACTTC | CASSLDRWAYEQYF
TRBJ1-4 | - | TRBV19 | TRBD1 | TGTGCCAGTAGTCCACGGGACAGGGTGGAAAAACTGTTTTTT | CASSPRDRVEKLFF
TRBJ2-1 | - | TRBV7-3 | TRBD2 | TGTGCCAGCAGCTTAACGGGCCGAATTGGGGGACTAGCGACGAATGAGCAGTTCTTC | CASSLTGRIGGLATNEQFF
TRBJ1-1 | - | TRBV7-9 | - | TGTGCCAGCAGCAAAGACCAGGGAGGTACTGAAGCTTTCTTT | CASSKDQGGTEAFF
TRBJ2-5 | - | TRBV15 | - | TGTGCCACCAGCAGAGATACGGGGGGCAAGAGGGAGACCCAGTACTTC | CATSRDTGGKRETQYF
TRBJ1-1 | few | TRBV3-1/TRBV3-2 | - | TGTGCCAGCAGCCGTTTCGGCACTGAAGCTTTCTTT | CASSRFGTEAFF
TRBJ2-1 | - | TRBV10-3 | - | TGTGCCATCAGTGAACGGTACAATGAGCAGTTCTTC | CAISERYNEQFF
TRBJ2-1 | - | TRBV5-5 | - | TGTGCCAGCAGCTTGGCCGGACTAGGGGGGACTTTTAATGAGCAGTTCTTC | CASSLAGLGGTFNEQFF
TRBJ2-1 | - | TRBV11-2 | TRBD2 | TGTGCCAGCAGAGATGTCGGGACTAGCGGATGGAATGAGCAGTTCTTC | CASRDVGTSGWNEQFF
TRBJ2-3 | - | TRBV28 | TRBD2 | TGTGCCAGCAGTTCGAAGATTGGGACTAGCGGACGGAGGGGTACGCAGTATTTT | CASSSKIGTSGRRGTQYF
TRBJ2-5 | few | TRBV6-6 | TRBD2 | TGTGCAGCACGACTAGCGGGAGTCAGAACCAAAGAGACCCAGTACTTC | CAARLAGVRTKETQYF
TRBJ2-7 | few | TRBV11-3 | TRBD1 | TGTGCCAGCCCCGAGGCAGGGGGCAACGAGCAGTACTTC | CASPEAGGNEQYF
TRBJ1-5 | - | TRBV2 | TRBD1 | TGTGCCAGCAGTTTGGACAGGAATAGCAATCAGCCCCAGCATTTT | CASSLDRNSNQPQHF
TRBJ1-1 | - | TRBV28 | TRBD1 | TGTGCCAGCAGTTTATCAGAGGGGGCCGGGGACACTGAAGCTTTCTTT | CASSLSEGAGDTEAFF
TRBJ2-5 | - | TRBV5-4 | TRBD2 | TGTGCCAGCAGCCCGGGACTACCCCAGGAGACCCAGTACTTC | CASSPGLPQETQYF
TRBJ2-5 | - | TRBV6-5 | - | TGTGCCAGCAGACGCGGGGGCATTGACCAAGAGACCCAGTACTTC | CASRRGGIDQETQYF
TRBJ2-1 | - | TRBV5-6 | TRBD2 | TGTGCCAGCAGCTCGATTAGCGGGAGGTCATACAATGAGCAGTTCTTC | CASSSISGRSYNEQFF
TRBJ2-3 | - | TRBV24-1 | TRBD2 | TGTGCCACCAGTCCTCGCCCGACTAGCGGCCACACAGATACGCAGTATTTT | CATSPRPTSGHTDTQYF
TRBJ2-2 | - | TRBV7-3 | - | TGTGCCAGCAGCTTAAGGGGCAGGGTGAACACCGGGGAGCTGTTTTTT | CASSLRGRVNTGELFF